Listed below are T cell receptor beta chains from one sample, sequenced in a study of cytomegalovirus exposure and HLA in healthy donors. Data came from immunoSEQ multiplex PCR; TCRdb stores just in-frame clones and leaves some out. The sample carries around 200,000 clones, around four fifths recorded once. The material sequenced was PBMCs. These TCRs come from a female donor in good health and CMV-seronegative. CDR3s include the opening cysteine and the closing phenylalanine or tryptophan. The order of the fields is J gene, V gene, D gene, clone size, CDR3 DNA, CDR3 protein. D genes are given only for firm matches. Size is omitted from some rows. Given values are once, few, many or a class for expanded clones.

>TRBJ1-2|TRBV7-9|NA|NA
TGTGCCAACCAAAGGGAGGTGGGCTACACCTTC
CANQREVGYTF
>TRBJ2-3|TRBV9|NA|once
TGTGCCAGCAGCGTAGCGGTGGATACGCAGTATTTT
CASSVAVDTQYF
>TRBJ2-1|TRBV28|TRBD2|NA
TGTGCCAGCAGTACGGGGACTAGCCTCAATGAGCAGTTCTTC
CASSTGTSLNEQFF
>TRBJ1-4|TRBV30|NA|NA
TGTGCCTGGAAAGGTCTGGCAGGATTCGCAACTAATGAAAAACTGTTTTTT
CAWKGLAGFATNEKLFF
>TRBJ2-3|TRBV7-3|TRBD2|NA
TGTGCCAGCAGCAACGGACTAGCGGATACGCAGTATTTT
CASSNGLADTQYF
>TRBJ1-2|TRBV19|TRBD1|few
TGTGCCAGTACCCGGGACAGGAACTATGGCTACACCTTC
CASTRDRNYGYTF
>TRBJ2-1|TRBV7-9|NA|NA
TGTGCCAGCAGCTCGGAGCTCAATGAGCAGTTCTTC
CASSSELNEQFF
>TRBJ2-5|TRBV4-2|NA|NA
TGTGCCAGCAGCCAAGATAACGGTGAGGGGACCCAGTACTTC
CASSQDNGEGTQYF
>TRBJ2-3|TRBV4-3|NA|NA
TGCGCCAGCAGCCAAGATACAACAGATACGCAGTATTTT
CASSQDTTDTQYF
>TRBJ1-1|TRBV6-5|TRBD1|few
TGTGCCAGCAGGATCGGACAGGTGGATGAAGCTTTCTTT
CASRIGQVDEAFF
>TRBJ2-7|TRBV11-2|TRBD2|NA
TGTGCCAGCAGCCCCCGGGTGGGGACTAGCGGGAGGATATACGAGCAGTACTTC
CASSPRVGTSGRIYEQYF
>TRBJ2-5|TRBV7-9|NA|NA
TGTGCCAGCAGCTTAGGGGCAGGGCCCCAAGAGACCCAGTACTTC
CASSLGAGPQETQYF
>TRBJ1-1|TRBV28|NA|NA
TGTGCCAGCAGTTTTCGGGGGAAGGCTGAAGCTTTCTTT
CASSFRGKAEAFF
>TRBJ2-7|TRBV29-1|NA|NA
TGCAGCGTCTCTCTTCCCGTCCTGGAGGAGCAGTACTTC
CSVSLPVLEEQYF
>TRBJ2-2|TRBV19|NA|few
TGTGCCAGTAGTATAGCGCCGGGAAGGACCGGGGAGCTGTTTTTT
CASSIAPGRTGELFF
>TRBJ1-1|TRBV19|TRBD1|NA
TGTGCCAGTAGTACCGGGACAGGCCTGAGAGAAGCTTTCTTT
CASSTGTGLREAFF
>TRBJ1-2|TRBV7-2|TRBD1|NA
TGTGCCAGCAGCTTAGGTATCGGGACAGGGGGCAGCTACACCTTC
CASSLGIGTGGSYTF
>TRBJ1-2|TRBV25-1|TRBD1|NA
TGTGCCAGCAGTGAAGGAAGGAGGACAGGGAACTATGGCTACACCTTC
CASSEGRRTGNYGYTF
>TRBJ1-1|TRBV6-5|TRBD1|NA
TGTGCCAGCAGTAACCACAGGGGGCGAGACACTGAAGCTTTCTTT
CASSNHRGRDTEAFF
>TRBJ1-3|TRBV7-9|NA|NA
TGTGCCAGCAGCTCCACGGACAGCGCCCCGTGGAACACCATATATTTT
CASSSTDSAPWNTIYF
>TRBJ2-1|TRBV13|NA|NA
TGTGCCAGCAGTCGCCGGGTCAATGAGCAGTTCTTC
CASSRRVNEQFF
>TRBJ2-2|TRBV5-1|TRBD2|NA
TGCGCCAGCAGCCCCGCCGGGACTAGCGAGACCGGGGAGCTGTTTTTT
CASSPAGTSETGELFF
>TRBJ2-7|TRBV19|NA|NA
TGTGCCAGTAGTGTACAGGGACGGGAGCAGTACTTC
CASSVQGREQYF
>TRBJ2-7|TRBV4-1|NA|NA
TGCGCCAGCAGCAAGGGGGTGGGGGCCTACGAGCAGTACTTC
CASSKGVGAYEQYF
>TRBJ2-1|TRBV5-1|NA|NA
TGCGCCAGCAGCTTGGAATTTAGCTCCTACAATGAGCAGTTCTTC
CASSLEFSSYNEQFF
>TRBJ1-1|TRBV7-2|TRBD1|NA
TGTGCCAGCAGCTTAGGCCACAGGGGGCCCGCTGAAGCTTTCTTT
CASSLGHRGPAEAFF
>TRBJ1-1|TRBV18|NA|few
TGTGCCAGCTCACCTCAGGTTGCCACTGAAGCTTTCTTT
CASSPQVATEAFF